The text below deals with one T cell receptor beta chain. In germline, CDR1 is KGHSH, CDR2 LQKENI. This CDR3 region has 15 residues. J gave up 0 bases and V 6 bases, and 4 bases lay outside the gene matches. Participants were aged about 18 to 90 years, lived in 24 US areas, and enrolled virtually. The data were produced by immunoSEQ multiplex PCR, yet TCRdb's version contains in-frame clones alone and is incomplete. The sample includes about 280,000 clones, 88% of them seen just once. This sample stems from a study of blood T cell repertoires in COVID-19. Study-level information: Donors of Cohort 3 who recovered were those that had two negative PCRs, clearance, or symptom resolution. Sources were T cells, B-cell-depleted T cells, or PBMCs; the material itself was cDNA or gDNA.

The source material was PBMCs or T cells enriched from blood (not recorded which). This TCR came from a woman between 55 and 75 years old in a cohort exposed to, infected with or recovered from COVID-19 (not recorded which). The V gene is TRBV18, the J gene TRBJ1-3; 8 positions match TRBD1. CDR3: CASSGTGISGNTIYF. As DNA, the CDR3 is TGTGCCAGCTCTGGGACAGGAATCTCTGGAAACACCATATATTTT.